Below, one TCR beta chain is given with its context. These data belong to a study of T cell changes during pregnancy in multiple sclerosis. The assay was immunoSEQ multiplex PCR, and TCRdb's table has in-frame clones only and misses some. The sample lists 83,000 or so clones; approximately 93% were seen once. The CDR3 has 14 residues. V was trimmed by 3 bases and J by 5 bases, leaving 13 bases between them. Germline V gene data show CDR1 as SGHNT and CDR2 as YYREEE (reference sequence). The clonotype was recovered from a female donor in good health, enrolled as a control in a pregnancy study. The sample in question was peripheral blood, obtained after pregnancy. The gene calls are TRBV5-4 and TRBJ2-3; D gene uncertain. CDR3 DNA: TGTGCCAGCAGCTCACCCCGCGGTGGAGATACGCAGTATTTT. It codes for CASSSPRGGDTQYF.